This TCR beta chain was observed in a study of tumor-infiltrating lymphocytes in oesophageal squamous cell carcinoma. This clonotype is categorized as medium-sized. From germline, CDR1 is SGHVS and CDR2 FNYEAQ. V was cut by 1 base and J by 0 bases, with 10 bases left in between. This CDR3 region has 16 residues. TCRdb reanalysed the PCR reads using MiXCR and keeps one entry per CDR3 protein. The sample contains some 25,000 distinct CDR3 sequences, 30% to 40% of which appear only once. This sequence joins TRBV7-6 and TRBJ2-1, with D possibly TRBD1 on 6 matching bases. Sequencing was performed on esophageal tumor tissue. The receptor was isolated from a male donor with esophageal squamous cell carcinoma. CDR3 sequence (DNA): TGTGCCAGCAGCTTAGAGGCAGGGGCCTCCTACAATGAGCAGTTCTTC. It codes for CASSLEAGASYNEQFF.